This entry features one TCR beta chain sequence. The target antigen is unknown. Germline lookup yields CDR1 LNHNV and CDR2 YYDKDF (reference sequence). V lost 0 bases and J lost 1; bases outside the gene matches: 7. The CDR3 is made up of 17 amino acids. This sample was included in a study of T cell repertoires in cytomegalovirus infection. TCRdb re-called the reads with MiXCR, one entry per CDR3 protein. The table includes a few hundred thousand distinct CDR3 sequences, about a third detected once. The clonotype originates from a human donor in good health (CMV status not recorded). Some clones in this sample may be carry-over from other donors' samples. The rearrangement joins TRBV15 to TRBJ2-3; 7 nucleotides line up with TRBD2. Sequences were derived from cultured PBMCs, sampled from culture after CMV antigen stimulation. The DNA of the CDR3 is TGTGCCACCAGCAGAGATCGGCCTAGCGGACGCACAGATACGCAGTATTTT. As protein: CATSRDRPSGRTDTQYF.